This note documents a single T cell receptor beta chain sequence. As yet, its antigen is unknown. A much larger clone differs from this one at a single base, so this may be a read error. The data belong to a study of spatial heterogeneity in lung cancer. Looking at the study overall: Samples were donated by 72 untreated early-stage non-small cell lung cancer patients.

The study tagged each TCR cDNA molecule with a unique molecular identifier. Via MiXCR, TCRdb re-called the 5' RACE reads, giving one row per CDR3 protein. The sample shows 110,000 or so distinct CDR3 sequences, 11% of them seen only once. Study results and caveats: Detection of ubiquitous tumor TCRs in blood was higher at resection than follow-up.

The time point: blood at routine non-recurrence follow-up after resection. Sequencing of whole RNA from tumor, nontumor lung or frozen PBMC involved no sorting. CDR1 LGHDT and CDR2 YNNKEL come from the germline V gene (reference sequence). V dropped 5 bases and J dropped 7 bases, with 6 bases sitting between them. This CDR3 has 11 amino acids. The chain is built from TRBV3-1 and TRBJ2-4; D ambiguous. The sequences come from PBMCs, collected at follow-up. This receptor was identified in a female donor with early-stage non-small cell lung cancer. The CDR3 nucleotides are TGTGCCAGCAGCACTGTGAACATTCAGTACTTC. Translation gives CASSTVNIQYF.